The T cell receptor beta chain described here comes from a study of blood T cell repertoires in COVID-19. Study context: Acute-phase and convalescent COVID-19 samples originated in the United States, Italy and Spain. Sample material is recorded as cDNA or gDNA derived from T cells, B-cell-depleted T cells, or PBMCs.

Only in-frame clones appear in the TCRdb table, and some are missing; sequencing was by immunoSEQ multiplex PCR. The table records 650,000 to 800,000 clones, 90% of them present only once. Trimming pared 5 bases from V and 2 bases from J, leaving 9 bases between. The CDR3 spans 13 residues. CDR1 and CDR2 from the germline V gene are SGHTA and FQGNSA. Regarding this clone: The same CDR3 can be traced to other DNA sequences in this sample.

The TCR was taken from a woman younger than 30 with acute or convalescent COVID-19. Material: peripheral blood. The chain is built from TRBV7-2 and TRBJ1-2; TRBD1 might be the D (5 bases). CDR3 residues: CASSLDTNYGYTF. The CDR3 DNA sequence: TGTGCCAGCAGCCTGGACACAAACTATGGCTACACCTTC.